Below are 14 T cell receptor beta chains sequenced from a single sample in a study of OX40 agonist ivuxolimab in advanced cancers. Sequencing was performed with immunoSEQ multiplex PCR; in TCRdb, only in-frame clones are kept and a portion is missing. The sample lists under 85,000 clones; about nine tenths were seen once. The material sequenced was CD4+ or CD8+ T cells sorted from blood, taken in a trial of the OX40 agonist ivuxolimab. The receptors stem from an adult with an advanced solid tumor such as melanoma, head and neck, liver or kidney cancer.

This chain links TRBV6-1 with TRBJ2-2, with a weak D call TRBD1 (6 bases). This CDR3 comprises 16 residues. Trimming stripped 3 bases from V and 2 bases from J, with 13 bases between. Germline V CDR1 and CDR2: MNHNS, SASEGT. CDR3 sequence: CASSDRTGQNTGELFF. CDR3 coding DNA: TGTGCCAGCAGTGACAGGACGGGACAAAACACCGGGGAGCTGTTTTTT.

This clone was recorded a few times. V is TRBV28 and J is TRBJ2-3, with TRBD2 as a possible D gene (5 bases). Germline V CDR1 and CDR2: MDHEN, SYDVKM. Trimming shortened V by 5 bases and J by 4 bases, and 16 bases separated the two germline ends. The CDR3 has 15 amino acids. The DNA of the CDR3 is TGTGCCAGCAGTCCAACTAGGACGTGGGCAGATACGCAGTATTTT. Its protein is CASSPTRTWADTQYF.

This chain joins TRBV9 and TRBJ2-1; D ambiguous. CDR3 length: 15 residues. V was cut by 3 bases and J by 5 bases, with 15 bases left in between. Germline V CDR1 and CDR2: SGDLS, YYNGEE. The CDR3 sequence: CASSGTVLPNNEQFF. CDR3 sequence (DNA): TGTGCCAGCAGCGGAACAGTCCTCCCCAACAATGAGCAGTTCTTC.

The genes are TRBV4-1 and TRBJ2-1, with 9 bases that match TRBD2. Germline V gene data show CDR1 as MGHRA and CDR2 as YSYEKL. This CDR3 contains 15 residues. V shed 0 bases and J 8 bases; nucleotides not matched to a gene: 5. In nucleotides, the CDR3 is TGCGCCAGCAGCCAAGATAAAGCGGGAGGTTATGAGCAGTTCTTC. This translates into CASSQDKAGGYEQFF.

This sequence joins TRBV28 and TRBJ1-6, with no clear D. The V gene's germline CDR1 is MDHEN and CDR2 SYDVKM. Trimming pared 7 bases from V and 7 bases from J, leaving 8 bases between. There are 12 residues in the CDR3. CDR3 protein: CASMKMNSPLHF. The CDR3 DNA sequence: TGTGCCAGCATGAAGATGAATTCACCCCTCCACTTT.

V gene TRBV5-1 combines with J gene TRBJ1-4; D possibly corresponds to TRBD1 (5 bases). Trimming removed 1 base at V and 4 bases at J, with 11 bases between. The CDR3 runs to 15 residues. Looked up from germline, CDR1 is SGHRS and CDR2 is YFSETQ. The CDR3 is CASSLTGTFNEKLFF. The CDR3 DNA sequence: TGCGCCAGCAGCTTGACCGGGACGTTTAATGAAAAACTGTTTTTT.

The chain joins TRBV9 to TRBJ2-5; 9 nucleotides agree with TRBD2. The J call may be wrong; the DNA end is better matched by TRBJ2-7. CDR3 length: 16 amino acids. Looked up from germline, CDR1 is SGDLS and CDR2 is YYNGEE. The chain's CDR3 is CASSVASGATTYEQYF. The CDR3 DNA follows: TGTGCCAGCAGCGTAGCTAGCGGGGCGACTACCTACGAGCAGTACTTC.

The rearrangement joins TRBV2 to TRBJ2-2, with D possibly being TRBD2 (6 bases). The CDR3 is made up of 16 amino acids. CDR1 is SNHLY, CDR2 FYNNEI, per germline. V was pared by 3 bases and J by 1 base, with 12 bases between. The CDR3 reads CASSEAGPLNTGELFF. The DNA of the CDR3 is TGTGCCAGCAGTGAGGCGGGGCCCCTGAACACCGGGGAGCTGTTTTTT.

The chain recombines TRBV11-2 with TRBJ1-1; possible D gene TRBD1, 6 bases. Per the germline V gene, CDR1 is SGHAT and CDR2 is FQNNGV. V lost 6 bases, J lost 4 bases, and 18 bases lay in between. The CDR3 length is 15 residues. DNA for the CDR3: TGTGCCAGCAGGCCTAGGAGGGGGGATGGCACTGAAGCTTTCTTT. Amino acid sequence: CASRPRRGDGTEAFF. Drawing the rest from reference TRBV11-2 and TRBJ1-1, the complete variable domain is EAGVAQSPRYKIIEKRQSVAFWCNPISGHATLYWYQQILGQGPKLLIQFQNNGVVDDSQLPKDRFSAERLKGVDSTLKIQPAKLEDSAVYLCASRPRRGDGTEAFFGQGTRLTVV.

A single count supports this clone. This CDR3 reads CASSFREGYEQYF. The CDR3 coding sequence is TGTGCCAGCAGCTTCAGGGAAGGCTACGAGCAGTACTTC. The J gene is TRBJ2-7, the V gene TRBV7-2, with D perhaps matching TRBD1 (5 bases). The CDR3 runs 13 residues. Germline V CDR1 and CDR2: SGHTA, FQGNSA. V dropped 3 bases and J dropped 3 bases, with 9 bases sitting between them.

The J gene is TRBJ2-2, the V gene TRBV7-9, with 14 bases fitting TRBD2. The V gene's germline CDR1 is SEHNR and CDR2 FQNEAQ (reference sequence). Trimming cost V 5 bases and J 10 bases; bases outside gene matches: 3. The CDR3 spans 14 residues. The chain's CDR3 is CASSPGLAGEELFF. CDR3 DNA: TGTGCCAGCAGCCCGGGACTAGCGGGAGAGGAGCTGTTTTTT.

This clone was detected a few times. This chain links TRBV19 with TRBJ1-1; the D is unclear. The V gene's germline CDR1 is LNHDA and CDR2 SQIVND (reference sequence). Trimming removed 5 bases at V and 1 base at J, with 14 bases between. This CDR3 spans 15 amino acids. The CDR3 coding sequence is TGTGCCAGTAGTGCCTCCTCGGGGTGGAACACTGAAGCTTTCTTT. Translation gives CASSASSGWNTEAFF.

The chain links TRBV5-6 to TRBJ1-1; D remains unclear. Trimming cost V 0 bases and J 4 bases, with 13 bases left between them. Germline loops: CDR1 SGHDT, CDR2 YYEEEE. This CDR3 region has 15 residues. The CDR3 DNA reads as TGTGCCAGCAGCTTGGAGGGCGAGACGGGCACTGAAGCTTTCTTT. Residues: CASSLEGETGTEAFF.

The CDR3 loop is CASSRTGMNTEAFF. In DNA form, the CDR3 reads TGTGCCAGTAGTAGGACAGGGATGAACACTGAAGCTTTCTTT. V is TRBV19 and J is TRBJ1-1; 8 positions agree with TRBD1. The V gene end was trimmed by 4 bases and the J gene end by 0 bases; junction bases not matched to a gene: 1. Germline lookup yields CDR1 LNHDA and CDR2 SQIVND (reference sequence). The CDR3 is 14 amino acids.